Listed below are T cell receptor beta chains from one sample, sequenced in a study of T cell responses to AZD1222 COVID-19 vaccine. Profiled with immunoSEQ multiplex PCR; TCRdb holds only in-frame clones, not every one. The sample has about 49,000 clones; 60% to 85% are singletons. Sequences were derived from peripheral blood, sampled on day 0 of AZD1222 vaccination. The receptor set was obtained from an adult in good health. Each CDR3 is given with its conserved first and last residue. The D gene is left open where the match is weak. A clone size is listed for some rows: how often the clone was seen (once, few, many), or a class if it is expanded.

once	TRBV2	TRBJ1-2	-	CASSIETGNYGYTF	TGTGCCAGCAGTATAGAGACAGGAAACTATGGCTACACCTTC
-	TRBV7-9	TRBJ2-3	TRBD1	CASSFNRGSTDTQYF	TGTGCCAGCAGCTTTAACAGGGGAAGCACAGATACGCAGTATTTT
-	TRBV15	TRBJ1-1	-	CATSMSRGNTEAFF	TGTGCCACCAGCATGTCTAGGGGGAACACTGAAGCTTTCTTT
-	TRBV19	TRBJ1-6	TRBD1	CASTQGNSPLHF	TGTGCCAGTACACAGGGGAATTCACCCCTCCACTTT
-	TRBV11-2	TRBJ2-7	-	CASSLDSGRGHEQYF	TGTGCCAGCAGCTTAGATTCTGGCAGGGGCCACGAGCAGTACTTC
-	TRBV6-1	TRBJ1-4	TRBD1	CASSETGRGGNEKLFF	TGTGCCAGCAGTGAGACAGGGCGGGGGGGTAATGAAAAACTGTTTTTT
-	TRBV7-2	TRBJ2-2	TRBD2	CASTPGGFYTGELFF	TGTGCCAGCACCCCGGGGGGATTCTACACCGGGGAGCTGTTTTTT
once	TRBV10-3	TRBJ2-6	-	CATFLGGISSGANVLTF	TGTGCCACGTTTCTAGGCGGGATAAGCTCTGGGGCCAACGTCCTGACTTTC
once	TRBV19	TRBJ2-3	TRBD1	CASSPPTGYTDTQYF	TGTGCCAGTAGTCCACCGACAGGGTACACAGATACGCAGTATTTT
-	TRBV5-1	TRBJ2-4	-	CASSLYPVEGVGNIQYF	TGCGCCAGCAGCTTGTATCCGGTCGAGGGGGTCGGAAACATTCAGTACTTC
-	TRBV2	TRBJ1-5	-	CASSESLDGPQHF	TGTGCCAGCAGTGAAAGCCTCGACGGGCCCCAGCATTTT
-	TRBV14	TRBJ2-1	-	CASSHRDEQFF	TGTGCCAGCAGCCATCGGGATGAGCAGTTCTTC
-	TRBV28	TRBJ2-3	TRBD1	CASSFHSSWGQGAHADTQYF	TGTGCCAGCAGTTTTCACTCAAGCTGGGGACAGGGGGCCCACGCAGATACGCAGTATTTT
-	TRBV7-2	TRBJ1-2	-	CASSLDRANYGYTF	TGTGCCAGCAGCTTAGACAGGGCTAACTATGGCTACACCTTC
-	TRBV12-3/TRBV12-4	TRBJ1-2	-	CASGDGTAAF	TGTGCCAGCGGGGACGGAACCGCCGCCTTC
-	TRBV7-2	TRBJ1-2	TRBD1	CASSHDRGLDYGYTF	TGTGCCAGCAGCCACGACAGGGGGCTGGACTATGGCTACACCTTC
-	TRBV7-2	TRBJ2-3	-	CASSLGLGTDTQYF	TGTGCCAGCAGCTTAGGATTAGGCACAGATACGCAGTATTTT
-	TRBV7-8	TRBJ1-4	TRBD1	CASSLGRGPPNEKLFF	TGTGCCAGCAGCCTCGGCAGGGGGCCGCCTAATGAAAAACTGTTTTTT
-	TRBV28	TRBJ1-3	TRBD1	CASSPGGSGNTIYF	TGTGCCAGCAGTCCAGGGGGCTCTGGAAACACCATATATTTT
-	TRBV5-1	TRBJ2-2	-	CASSLVGNTGELFF	TGCGCCAGCAGCTTGGTGGGGAACACCGGGGAGCTGTTTTTT
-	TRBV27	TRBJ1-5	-	CASSLLVDVYSNQPQHF	TGTGCCAGCAGTTTATTGGTGGATGTCTATAGCAATCAGCCCCAGCATTTT
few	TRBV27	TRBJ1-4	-	CASGPNRGRLFF	TGTGCCAGCGGCCCTAATCGGGGGAGACTGTTTTTT
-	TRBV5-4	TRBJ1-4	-	CASSSGTAAEKLFF	TGTGCCAGCAGCTCCGGGACGGCAGCTGAAAAACTGTTTTTT
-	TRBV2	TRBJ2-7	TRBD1	CASNRDRGPEQYF	TGTGCCAGCAATCGGGACAGGGGGCCCGAGCAGTACTTC
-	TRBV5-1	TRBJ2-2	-	CASSWTGGGMGGELFF	TGCGCCAGCAGCTGGACAGGAGGCGGGATGGGCGGGGAGCTGTTTTTT
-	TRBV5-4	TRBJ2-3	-	CASSPTLSTDTQYF	TGTGCCAGCAGCCCGACTCTATCCACAGATACGCAGTATTTT
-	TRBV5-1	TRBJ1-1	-	CASSLTGPTEAFF	TGCGCCAGCAGCCTGACAGGCCCCACTGAAGCTTTCTTT
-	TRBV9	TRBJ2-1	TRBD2	CASSVAFTSGSSTEQFF	TGTGCCAGCAGCGTAGCCTTCACTAGCGGGAGTTCCACTGAGCAGTTCTTC
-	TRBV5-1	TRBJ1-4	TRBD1	CASSLGGGNEKLFF	TGCGCCAGCAGCTTGGGAGGGGGCAATGAAAAACTGTTTTTT
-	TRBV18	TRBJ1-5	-	CASSRKGGTRNQPQHF	TGTGCCAGCTCACGAAAGGGGGGTACGCGCAATCAGCCCCAGCATTTT
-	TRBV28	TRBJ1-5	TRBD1	CASSTGAQPQHF	TGTGCCAGCAGTACAGGGGCTCAGCCCCAGCATTTT
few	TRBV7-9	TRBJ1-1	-	CASSLGQLTEAFF	TGTGCCAGCAGCTTAGGGCAGCTCACTGAAGCTTTCTTT
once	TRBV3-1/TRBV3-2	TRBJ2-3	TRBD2	CASSSGGRGDTQYF	TGTGCCAGCAGCTCGGGGGGTCGGGGGGATACGCAGTATTTT
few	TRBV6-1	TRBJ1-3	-	CASSEGTAGNTIYF	TGTGCCAGCAGTGAAGGGACAGCAGGAAACACCATATATTTT
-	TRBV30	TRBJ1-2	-	CAWSEGGNYGYTF	TGTGCCTGGAGTGAGGGAGGTAACTATGGCTACACCTTC
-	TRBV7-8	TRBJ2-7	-	CASTLRGRQAGTYEQYF	TGTGCCAGCACCCTAAGGGGGAGACAAGCCGGGACATACGAGCAGTACTTC
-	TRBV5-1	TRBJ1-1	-	CASSLEGVHAFF	TGTGCCAGCAGCTTGGAGGGGGTTCATGCTTTCTTT
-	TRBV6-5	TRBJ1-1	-	CASSYSRNTEAFF	TGTGCCAGCAGTTACAGCAGGAACACTGAAGCTTTCTTT
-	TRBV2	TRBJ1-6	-	CASRGPGNNSPLHF	TGTGCCAGCAGGGGGCCGGGTAATAATTCACCCCTCCACTTT
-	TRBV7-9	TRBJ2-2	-	CASSSVGELFF	TGTGCCAGCAGCTCCGTCGGGGAGCTGTTTTTT
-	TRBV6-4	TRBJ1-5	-	CASSGRKNQPQHF	TGTGCCAGCAGTGGAAGGAAAAATCAGCCCCAGCATTTT
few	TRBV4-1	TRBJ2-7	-	CASSQGVEGEQYF	TGCGCCAGCAGCCAAGGAGTTGAGGGGGAGCAGTACTTC
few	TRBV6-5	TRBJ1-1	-	CASSYESEAFF	TGTGCCAGCAGCTATGAATCTGAAGCTTTCTTT
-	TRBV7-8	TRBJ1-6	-	CASSYIDSDSPLHF	TGTGCCAGCAGTTATATCGATTCGGATTCACCCCTCCACTTT
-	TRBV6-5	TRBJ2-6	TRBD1	CASSRTGAGANVLTF	TGTGCCAGCAGCCGTACAGGGGCCGGGGCCAACGTCCTGACTTTC
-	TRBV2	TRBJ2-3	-	CASRGGPVTDTQYF	TGTGCCAGCAGAGGTGGACCCGTCACAGATACGCAGTATTTT
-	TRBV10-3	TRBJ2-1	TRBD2	CAISDLREGQRNEQFF	TGTGCCATCAGTGATCTGCGGGAGGGCCAGAGGAATGAGCAGTTCTTC
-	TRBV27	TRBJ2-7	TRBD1	CASSLRQGFTYEQYF	TGTGCCAGCAGTTTAAGACAGGGCTTTACCTACGAGCAGTACTTC
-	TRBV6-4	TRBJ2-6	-	CASSDLSSGANVLTF	TGTGCCAGCAGTGACTTAAGCTCTGGGGCCAACGTCCTGACTTTC
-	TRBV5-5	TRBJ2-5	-	CASSKTGTALETQYF	TGTGCCAGCAGCAAAACCGGGACGGCTTTAGAGACCCAGTACTTC
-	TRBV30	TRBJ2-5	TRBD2	CAWSVLRRTSGNEETQYF	TGTGCCTGGAGTGTACTGCGCCGGACTAGCGGGAATGAGGAGACCCAGTACTTC
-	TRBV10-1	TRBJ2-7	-	CASSKIRTGSYEQYF	TGCGCCAGCAGCAAGATACGGACCGGCTCCTACGAGCAGTACTTC
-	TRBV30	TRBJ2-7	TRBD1	CAWSAPPDRGLYEQYF	TGTGCCTGGAGTGCCCCTCCAGACAGGGGGCTCTACGAGCAGTACTTC
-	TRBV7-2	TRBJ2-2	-	CASSLGGINTGELFF	TGTGCCAGCAGCTTAGGCGGGATAAACACCGGGGAGCTGTTTTTT
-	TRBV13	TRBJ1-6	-	CASSLGNSPLHF	TGTGCCAGCAGCTTAGGAAATTCACCCCTCCACTTT
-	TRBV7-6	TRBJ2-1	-	CASSSGLLNEQFF	TGTGCCAGCAGCTCCGGACTTCTCAATGAGCAGTTCTTC
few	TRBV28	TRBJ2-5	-	CASSRETQETQYF	TGTGCCAGCAGTCGCGAAACCCAAGAGACCCAGTACTTC
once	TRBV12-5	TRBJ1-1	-	CASGLADRRNTEAFF	TGTGCTAGTGGTTTGGCTGACAGGAGGAACACTGAAGCTTTCTTT
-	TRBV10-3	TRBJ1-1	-	CAISEGREATEAFF	TGTGCCATCAGTGAGGGTCGGGAAGCCACTGAAGCTTTCTTT
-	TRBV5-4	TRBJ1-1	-	CASSFGQNFGNTEAFF	TGTGCCAGCAGCTTCGGACAGAACTTTGGGAACACTGAAGCTTTCTTT